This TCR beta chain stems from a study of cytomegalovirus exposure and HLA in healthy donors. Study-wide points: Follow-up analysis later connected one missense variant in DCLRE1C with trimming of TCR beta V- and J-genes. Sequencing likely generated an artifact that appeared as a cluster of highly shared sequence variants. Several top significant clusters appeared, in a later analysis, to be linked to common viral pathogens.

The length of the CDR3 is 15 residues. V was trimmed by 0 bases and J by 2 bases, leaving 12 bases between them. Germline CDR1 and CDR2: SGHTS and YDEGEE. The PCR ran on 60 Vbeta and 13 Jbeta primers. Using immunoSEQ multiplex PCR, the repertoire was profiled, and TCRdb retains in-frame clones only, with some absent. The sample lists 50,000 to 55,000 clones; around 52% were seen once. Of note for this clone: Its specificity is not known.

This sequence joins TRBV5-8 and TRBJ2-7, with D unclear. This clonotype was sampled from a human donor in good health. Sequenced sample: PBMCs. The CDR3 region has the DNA TGTGCCAGCAGCTTGGGGAGTGGCCTCCCCTACGAGCAGTACTTC. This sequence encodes CASSLGSGLPYEQYF.